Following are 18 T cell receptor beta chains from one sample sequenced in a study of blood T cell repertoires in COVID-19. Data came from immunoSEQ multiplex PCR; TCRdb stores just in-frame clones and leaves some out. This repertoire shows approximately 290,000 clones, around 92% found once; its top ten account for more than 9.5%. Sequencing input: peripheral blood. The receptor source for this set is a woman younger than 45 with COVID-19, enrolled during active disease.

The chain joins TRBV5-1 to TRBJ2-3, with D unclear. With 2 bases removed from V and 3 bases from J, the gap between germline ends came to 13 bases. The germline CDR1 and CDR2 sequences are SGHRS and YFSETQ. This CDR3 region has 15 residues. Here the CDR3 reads CASSFDNPVTDTQYF. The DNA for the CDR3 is TGCGCCAGCAGCTTCGACAATCCTGTTACAGATACGCAGTATTTT.

CDR3 sequence (DNA): TGCGCCAGCGCAGGGGTTGGCTCCTACAATGAGCAGTTCTTC. Residues: CASAGVGSYNEQFF. The chain uses TRBV5-1 and TRBJ2-1, with D possibly being TRBD1 (6 bases). CDR1 and CDR2 from the germline V gene are SGHRS and YFSETQ. The CDR3 sequence is 14 residues long. V dropped 7 bases and J dropped 0 bases, with 11 bases sitting between them.

DNA of the CDR3: TGTGCCAGCAGTCCGGGGGGGAGGAACACTGAAGCTTTCTTT. This sequence encodes CASSPGGRNTEAFF. The chain employs TRBV28 and TRBJ1-1, with D perhaps matching TRBD1 (5 bases). The CDR3 is made up of 14 amino acids. Germline V gene sequence: CDR1 MDHEN, CDR2 SYDVKM. V lost 5 bases, J lost 1 base, and 11 bases lay in between.

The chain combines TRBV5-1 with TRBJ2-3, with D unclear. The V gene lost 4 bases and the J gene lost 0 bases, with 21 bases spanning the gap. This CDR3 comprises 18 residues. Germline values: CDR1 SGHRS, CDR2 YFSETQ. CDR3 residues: CASSAVVSGGPSTDTQYF. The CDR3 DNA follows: TGCGCCAGCAGCGCTGTCGTATCTGGCGGTCCTAGCACAGATACGCAGTATTTT.

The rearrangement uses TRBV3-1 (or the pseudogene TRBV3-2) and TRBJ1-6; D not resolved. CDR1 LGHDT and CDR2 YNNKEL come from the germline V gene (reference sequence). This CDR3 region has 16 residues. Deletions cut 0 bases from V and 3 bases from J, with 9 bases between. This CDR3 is CASSQDSTGYNSPLHF. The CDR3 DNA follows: TGTGCCAGCAGCCAAGATTCGACGGGCTATAATTCACCCCTCCACTTT.

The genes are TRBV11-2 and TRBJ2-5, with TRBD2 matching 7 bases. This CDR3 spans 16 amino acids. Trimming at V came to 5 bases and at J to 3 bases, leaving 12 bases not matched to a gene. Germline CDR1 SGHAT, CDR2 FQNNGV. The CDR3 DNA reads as TGTGCCAGCAGCCCCCGGGTAGCGGGCTTCGAAGAGACCCAGTACTTC. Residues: CASSPRVAGFEETQYF.

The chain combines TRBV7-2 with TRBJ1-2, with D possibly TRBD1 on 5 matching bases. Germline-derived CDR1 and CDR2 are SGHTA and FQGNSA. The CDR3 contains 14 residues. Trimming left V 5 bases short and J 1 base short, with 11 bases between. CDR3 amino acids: CASSRRGLNYGYTF. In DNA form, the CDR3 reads TGTGCCAGCAGCCGGCGGGGCCTTAACTATGGCTACACCTTC.

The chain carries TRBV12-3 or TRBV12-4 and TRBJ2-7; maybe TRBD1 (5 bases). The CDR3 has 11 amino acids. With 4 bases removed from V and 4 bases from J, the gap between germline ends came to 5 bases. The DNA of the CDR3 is TGTGCCAGCAGTTCAGGGTACGAGCAGTACTTC. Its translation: CASSSGYEQYF.

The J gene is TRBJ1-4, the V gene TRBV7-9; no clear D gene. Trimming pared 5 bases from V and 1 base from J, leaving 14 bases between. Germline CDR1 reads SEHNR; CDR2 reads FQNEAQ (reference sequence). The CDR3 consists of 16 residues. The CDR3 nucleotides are TGTGCCAGCAGCACCGTGGAGGGAGGAACTAATGAAAAACTGTTTTTT. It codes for CASSTVEGGTNEKLFF.

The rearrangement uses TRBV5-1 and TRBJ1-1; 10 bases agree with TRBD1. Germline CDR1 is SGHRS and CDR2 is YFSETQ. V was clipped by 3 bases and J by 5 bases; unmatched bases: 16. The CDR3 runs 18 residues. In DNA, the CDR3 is TGCGCCAGCAGCTATGATGGTGGGACAGGGGCCAGGGGAACTGAAGCTTTCTTT. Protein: CASSYDGGTGARGTEAFF.

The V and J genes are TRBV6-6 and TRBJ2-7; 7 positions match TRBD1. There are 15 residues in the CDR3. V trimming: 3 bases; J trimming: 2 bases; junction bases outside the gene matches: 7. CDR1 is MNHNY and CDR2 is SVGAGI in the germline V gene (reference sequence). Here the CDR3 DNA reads TGTGCCAGCAGTTATAACAGGGGCGCGACCTACGAGCAGTACTTC. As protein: CASSYNRGATYEQYF.

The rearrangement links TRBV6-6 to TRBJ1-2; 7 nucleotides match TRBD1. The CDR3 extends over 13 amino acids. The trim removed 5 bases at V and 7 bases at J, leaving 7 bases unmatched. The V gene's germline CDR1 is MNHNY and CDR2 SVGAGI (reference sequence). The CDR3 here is CASSPPTGSGYTF. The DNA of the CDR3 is TGTGCCAGCAGTCCCCCGACAGGGAGTGGCTACACCTTC.

The CDR3 spells CASSLGLAGGRNTGELFF. DNA for the CDR3: TGTGCCAGCAGCTTAGGACTAGCGGGGGGACGAAACACCGGGGAGCTGTTTTTT. The chain has TRBV11-2 and TRBJ2-2; TRBD2 matches at 13 bases. The trim removed 1 base at V and 2 bases at J, leaving 4 bases unmatched. The germline CDR1 and CDR2 sequences are SGHAT and FQNNGV. The CDR3 consists of 18 residues.

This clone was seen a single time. CDR3 bases: TGTGCCAGCAGCTTATACAGGGACTATGGCTACACCTTC. Amino acid sequence: CASSLYRDYGYTF. The chain couples TRBV7-2 to TRBJ1-2; D perhaps matches TRBD1 (6 bases). Deletions cut 2 bases from V and 3 bases from J, with 7 bases between. CDR1 SGHTA and CDR2 FQGNSA come from the germline V gene. The CDR3 is made up of 13 amino acids. Using reference TRBV7-2 and TRBJ1-2 for the parts outside the CDR3, the full variable domain is GAGVSQSPSNKVTEKGKDVELRCDPISGHTALYWYRQSLGQGLEFLIYFQGNSAPDKSGLPSDRFSAERTGGSVSTLTIQRTQQEDSAVYLCASSLYRDYGYTFGSGTRLTVV.

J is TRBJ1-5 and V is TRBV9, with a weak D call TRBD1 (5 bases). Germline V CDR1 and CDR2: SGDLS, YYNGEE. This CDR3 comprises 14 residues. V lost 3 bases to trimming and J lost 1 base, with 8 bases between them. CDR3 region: CASSEGQSNQPQHF. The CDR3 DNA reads TGTGCCAGCAGCGAGGGGCAAAGCAATCAGCCCCAGCATTTT.

This CDR3 reads CASSERQGFNQPQHF. For the CDR3, the DNA is TGTGCCAGCAGTGAAAGGCAGGGGTTCAATCAGCCCCAGCATTTT. This chain connects TRBV2 to TRBJ1-5; possibly TRBD1 for D (6 bases). CDR1 is SNHLY and CDR2 is FYNNEI in the germline V gene. This CDR3 region has 15 residues. V lost 2 bases, J lost 3 bases, and 11 bases lay in between.

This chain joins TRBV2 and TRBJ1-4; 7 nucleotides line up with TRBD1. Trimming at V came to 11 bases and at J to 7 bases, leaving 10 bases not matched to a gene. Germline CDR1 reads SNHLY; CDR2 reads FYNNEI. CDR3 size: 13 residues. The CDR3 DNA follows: TGTGCCGGAAACAGGGGATCTAGTGAAAAACTGTTTTTT. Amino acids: CAGNRGSSEKLFF.

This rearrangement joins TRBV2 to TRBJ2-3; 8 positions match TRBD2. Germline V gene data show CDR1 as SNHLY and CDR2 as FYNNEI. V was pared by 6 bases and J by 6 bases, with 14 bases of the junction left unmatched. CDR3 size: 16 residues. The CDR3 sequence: CASSSPGLVGVDTQYF. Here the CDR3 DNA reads TGTGCCAGCAGCTCTCCGGGACTAGTGGGTGTGGATACGCAGTATTTT.